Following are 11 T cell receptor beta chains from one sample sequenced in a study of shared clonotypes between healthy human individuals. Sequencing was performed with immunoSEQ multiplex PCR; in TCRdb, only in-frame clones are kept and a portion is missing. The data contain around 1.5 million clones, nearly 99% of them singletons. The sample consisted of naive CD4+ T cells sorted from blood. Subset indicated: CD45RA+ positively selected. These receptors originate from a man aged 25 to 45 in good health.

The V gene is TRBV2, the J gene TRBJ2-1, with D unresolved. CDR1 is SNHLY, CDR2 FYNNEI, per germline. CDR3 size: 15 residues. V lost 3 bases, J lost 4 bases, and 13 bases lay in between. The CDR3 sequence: CASSERHQNYNEQFF. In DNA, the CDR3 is TGTGCCAGCAGTGAGCGACACCAGAATTACAATGAGCAGTTCTTC.

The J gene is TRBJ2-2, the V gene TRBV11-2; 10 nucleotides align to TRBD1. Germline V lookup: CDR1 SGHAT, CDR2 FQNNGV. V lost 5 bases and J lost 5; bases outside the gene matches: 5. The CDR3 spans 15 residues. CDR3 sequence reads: CASSPGTGVTGELFF. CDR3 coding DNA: TGTGCCAGCAGCCCCGGGACAGGGGTAACCGGGGAGCTGTTTTTT.

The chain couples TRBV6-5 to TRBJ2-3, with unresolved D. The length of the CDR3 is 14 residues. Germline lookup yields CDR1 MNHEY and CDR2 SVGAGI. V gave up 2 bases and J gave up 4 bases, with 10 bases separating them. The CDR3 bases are TGTGCCAGCAGTTACCACAAGGTCTCAGATACGCAGTATTTT. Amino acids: CASSYHKVSDTQYF.

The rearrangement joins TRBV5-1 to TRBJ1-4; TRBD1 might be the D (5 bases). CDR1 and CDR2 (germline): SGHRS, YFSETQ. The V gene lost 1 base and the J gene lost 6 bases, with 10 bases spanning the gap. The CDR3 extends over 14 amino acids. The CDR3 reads CASSLFGGDEKLFF. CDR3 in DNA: TGCGCCAGCAGCTTGTTTGGGGGAGATGAAAAACTGTTTTTT.

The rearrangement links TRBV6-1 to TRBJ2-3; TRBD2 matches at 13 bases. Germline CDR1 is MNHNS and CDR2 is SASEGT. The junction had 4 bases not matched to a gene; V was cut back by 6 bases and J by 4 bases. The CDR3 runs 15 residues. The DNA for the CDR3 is TGTGCCAGCAGACGGACTAGCGGGAGCGCAGATACGCAGTATTTT. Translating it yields CASRRTSGSADTQYF.

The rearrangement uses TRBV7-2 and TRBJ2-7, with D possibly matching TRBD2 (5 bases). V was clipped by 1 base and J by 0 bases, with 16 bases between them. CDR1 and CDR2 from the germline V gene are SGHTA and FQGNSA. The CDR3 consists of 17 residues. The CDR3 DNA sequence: TGTGCCAGCAGCTTAGGGCCCATGTTTGGGAGCTCCTACGAGCAGTACTTC. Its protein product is CASSLGPMFGSSYEQYF.

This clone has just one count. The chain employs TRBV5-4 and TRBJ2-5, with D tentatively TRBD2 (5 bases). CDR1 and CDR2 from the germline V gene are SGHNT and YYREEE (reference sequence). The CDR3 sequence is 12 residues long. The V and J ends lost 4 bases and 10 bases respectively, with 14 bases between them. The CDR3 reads CASSAGPGSQYF. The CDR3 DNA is TGTGCCAGCAGCGCCGGACCGGGGAGCCAGTACTTC.

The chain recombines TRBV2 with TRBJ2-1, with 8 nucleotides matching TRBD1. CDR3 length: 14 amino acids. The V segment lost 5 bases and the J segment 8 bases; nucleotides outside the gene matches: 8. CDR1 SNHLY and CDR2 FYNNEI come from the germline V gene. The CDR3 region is CASSPWTGLDEQFF. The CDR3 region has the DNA TGTGCCAGCAGTCCTTGGACAGGGCTGGATGAGCAGTTCTTC.

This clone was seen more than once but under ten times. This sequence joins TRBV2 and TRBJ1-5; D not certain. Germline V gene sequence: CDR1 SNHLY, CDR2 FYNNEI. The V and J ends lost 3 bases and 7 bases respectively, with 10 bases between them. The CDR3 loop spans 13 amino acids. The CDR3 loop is CASSETMDQPQHF. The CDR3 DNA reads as TGTGCCAGCAGTGAGACTATGGACCAGCCCCAGCATTTT. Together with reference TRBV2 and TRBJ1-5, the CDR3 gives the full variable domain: EPEVTQTPSHQVTQMGQEVILRCVPISNHLYFYWYRQILGQKVEFLVSFYNNEISEKSEIFDDQFSVERPDGSNFTLKIRSTKLEDSAMYFCASSETMDQPQHFGDGTRLSIL.

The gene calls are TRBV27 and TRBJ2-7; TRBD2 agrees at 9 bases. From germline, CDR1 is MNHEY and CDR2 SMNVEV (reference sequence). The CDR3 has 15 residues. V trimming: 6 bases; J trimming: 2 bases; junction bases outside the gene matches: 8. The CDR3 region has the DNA TGTGCCAGCAGGCTAGTAGCGGGAGCAACCTACGAGCAGTACTTC. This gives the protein CASRLVAGATYEQYF.

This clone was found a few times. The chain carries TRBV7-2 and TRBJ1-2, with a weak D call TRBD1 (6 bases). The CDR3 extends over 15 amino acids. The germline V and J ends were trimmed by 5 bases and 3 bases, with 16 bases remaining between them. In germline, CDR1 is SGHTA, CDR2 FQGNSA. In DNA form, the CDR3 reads TGTGCCAGCAGCCCCACAGACAGGAACCACTATGGCTACACCTTC. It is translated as CASSPTDRNHYGYTF.